Listed below are T cell receptor beta chains from one sample, sequenced in a study of CD8+CD57+ T cells in acquired aplastic anemia. One entry per CDR3 protein results from TCRdb running MiXCR on the reads. The sample lists roughly 280,000 distinct CDR3 sequences, under 60% occurring once. The source material was sorted CD4+, CD8+, or CD8+CD57+ T cells (not recorded which) from PBMCs. The receptors here all came from a human donor with aplastic anemia. The CDR3 runs from the conserved cysteine through the conserved F or W. The D gene is left open where the match is weak. For some rows the clone size is stated as once, few or many, or as a class when expanded; others skip it.

>TRBJ1-1|TRBD1|.|TRBV7-8
CASSLYPPGQGLTEAFF
TGTGCCAGCAGCTTATACCCCCCGGGACAGGGGTTGACTGAAGCTTTCTTT
>TRBJ2-7|TRBD2|many|TRBV14
CASSRSRTSGSSKEDEQYF
TGTGCCAGCAGCCGGTCACGGACTAGCGGGAGTTCTAAGGAGGACGAGCAGTACTTC
>TRBJ1-1|.|many|TRBV12-3/TRBV12-4
CASSIQGSRDTEAFF
TGTGCCAGCAGTATACAGGGTAGTCGGGACACTGAAGCTTTCTTT
>TRBJ2-7|TRBD1|.|TRBV7-2
CASSSQTGQGGYEQYF
TGTGCCAGCAGCTCCCAGACGGGACAGGGGGGCTACGAGCAGTACTTC
>TRBJ2-7|.|few|TRBV2
CASSSLAFSSYEQYF
TGTGCCAGCAGCTCCCTAGCGTTCAGCTCCTACGAGCAGTACTTC
>TRBJ1-6|TRBD1|.|TRBV9
CASSPGQGEGSPLHF
TGTGCCAGCAGCCCGGGACAGGGTGAAGGATCACCCCTCCACTTT
>TRBJ1-1|.|.|TRBV20-1
CSARDRLMNTEAFF
TGCAGTGCTAGAGACCGGCTCATGAACACTGAAGCTTTCTTT
>TRBJ1-5|TRBD1|.|TRBV2
CASRLGQGANQPQHF
TGTGCCAGCAGACTAGGACAGGGGGCAAATCAGCCCCAGCATTTT
>TRBJ1-1|.|once|TRBV15
CATSSLGGQLNTEAFF
TGTGCCACCAGCAGCTTGGGAGGACAGCTGAACACTGAAGCTTTCTTT
>TRBJ2-7|TRBD1|.|TRBV29-1
CSVIGQTGGVDEQYF
TGCAGCGTTATTGGTCAAACAGGGGGCGTCGACGAGCAGTACTTC
>TRBJ1-5|.|.|TRBV19
CASLRRINNNQPQHF
TGTGCCAGCCTCAGACGGATAAACAACAATCAGCCCCAGCATTTT
>TRBJ2-1|TRBD2|.|TRBV7-3
CASSSNQLAGAGNEQFF
TGTGCCAGCAGCTCCAACCAACTAGCGGGAGCAGGCAATGAGCAGTTCTTC
>TRBJ2-3|.|.|TRBV2
CASIWTSTDTQYF
TGTGCCAGCATTTGGACTAGCACAGATACGCAGTATTTT
>TRBJ2-5|TRBD2|.|TRBV2
CASSLVAGETQYF
TGTGCCAGCAGCTTAGTAGCGGGAGAGACCCAGTACTTC
>TRBJ2-7|TRBD2|.|TRBV19
CASSPRTSASSYEQYF
TGTGCCAGTAGTCCCCGGACTAGCGCCAGCTCCTACGAGCAGTACTTC
>TRBJ2-3|TRBD2|many|TRBV6-5
CASSLIAGSTDTQYF
TGTGCCAGCAGTCTTATAGCGGGGAGCACAGATACGCAGTATTTT
>TRBJ2-5|TRBD2|.|TRBV20-1
CSASRTSGGQETQYF
TGCAGTGCTAGCCGAACTAGCGGGGGCCAAGAGACCCAGTACTTC
>TRBJ1-5|.|.|TRBV20-1
CSARGMADSNQPQHF
TGCAGTGCTAGAGGGATGGCGGATAGCAATCAGCCCCAGCATTTT
>TRBJ2-7|TRBD2|.|TRBV7-9
CASSQTSGRAVYEQYF
TGTGCCAGCAGCCAGACTAGCGGGAGGGCCGTATACGAGCAGTACTTC
>TRBJ2-3|TRBD2|.|TRBV20-1
CSATAGATDTQYF
TGCAGTGCAACAGCGGGGGCCACAGATACGCAGTATTTT
>TRBJ2-7|.|.|TRBV11-2
CASSLEVHEQYF
TGTGCCAGCAGCTTGGAAGTACACGAGCAGTACTTC
>TRBJ2-3|.|few|TRBV7-9
CASSSTVNTQYF
TGTGCCAGCAGCTCGACAGTAAATACGCAGTATTTT
>TRBJ2-3|TRBD2|.|TRBV24-1
CATSHAVAGADTQYF
TGTGCCACCAGCCACGCCGTCGCGGGAGCAGATACGCAGTATTTT
>TRBJ1-3|.|many|TRBV28
CASSSPGHQGNTIYF
TGTGCCAGCAGTTCACCGGGACATCAAGGAAACACCATATATTTT
>TRBJ2-5|TRBD1|.|TRBV29-1
CSVDNRGHQETQYF
TGCAGCGTCGACAACAGGGGGCACCAAGAGACCCAGTACTTC
>TRBJ2-3|.|.|TRBV19
CASNLRVGITDTQYF
TGTGCCAGTAACCTACGCGTCGGGATTACAGATACGCAGTATTTT
>TRBJ1-2|TRBD1|.|TRBV12-3/TRBV12-4
CASSSGQGAGYGYTF
TGTGCCAGCAGTTCGGGACAGGGGGCGGGCTATGGCTACACCTTC
>TRBJ2-7|.|few|TRBV5-8
CASSLTGTDSYEQYF
TGTGCCAGCAGCTTAACCGGGACTGACTCCTACGAGCAGTACTTC
>TRBJ2-7|.|.|TRBV2
CASSDPRAPYEQYF
TGTGCCAGCAGTGACCCCAGGGCACCCTACGAGCAGTACTTC
>TRBJ2-1|.|.|TRBV7-3
CASSLEGELLYNEQFF
TGTGCCAGCAGCTTGGAGGGGGAACTCCTCTATAATGAGCAGTTCTTC
>TRBJ2-3|.|.|TRBV5-1
CASSLRTRVGTDTQYF
TGCGCCAGCAGCCTCCGAACTAGGGTAGGCACAGATACGCAGTATTTT
>TRBJ2-1|TRBD1|many|TRBV6-1
CASSPTGSSYNEQFF
TGTGCCAGCAGTCCGACAGGGAGCTCCTACAATGAGCAGTTCTTC
>TRBJ1-5|.|.|TRBV15
CATSSLPQHF
TGTGCCACCAGCAGCCTCCCCCAGCATTTT
>TRBJ2-2|TRBD2|.|TRBV7-8
CASIERGGTGELFF
TGTGCCAGCATTGAGCGGGGGGGGACCGGGGAGCTGTTTTTT
>TRBJ2-1|.|.|TRBV7-3
CASSPTRSSNEQFF
TGTGCCAGCAGCCCCACCAGGAGCTCGAATGAGCAGTTCTTC
>TRBJ2-1|.|.|TRBV2
CATFPPGNEQFF
TGTGCCACATTCCCACCGGGGAATGAGCAGTTCTTC
>TRBJ2-3|.|.|TRBV2
CASSVRGRDTDTQYF
TGTGCCAGCAGTGTCCGGGGCAGGGACACAGATACGCAGTATTTT
>TRBJ2-5|.|many|TRBV11-2
CASSLDGGRSGETQYF
TGTGCCAGCAGCTTAGACGGGGGAAGGAGCGGGGAGACCCAGTACTTC
>TRBJ2-5|.|many|TRBV5-1
CASSSGTPRETQYF
TGCGCCAGCAGCTCCGGGACGCCGCGGGAGACCCAGTACTTC
>TRBJ2-1|.|once|TRBV7-9
CASSLAGAISYNEQFF
TGTGCCAGCAGCTTAGCGGGGGCCATCTCATACAATGAGCAGTTCTTC
>TRBJ2-1|.|.|TRBV20-1
CSARWWFRYNEQFF
TGCAGTGCTAGATGGTGGTTTAGGTACAATGAGCAGTTCTTC
>TRBJ2-7|TRBD1|.|TRBV5-1
CAISLGQGSYEQYF
TGCGCCATCAGCTTGGGACAGGGAAGCTACGAGCAGTACTTC
>TRBJ1-1|.|.|TRBV2
CASKSGGNTEAFF
TGTGCCAGCAAAAGCGGGGGCAACACTGAAGCTTTCTTT
>TRBJ2-7|TRBD1|.|TRBV24-1
CATSDGRGRGIDEQYF
TGTGCCACCAGTGATGGCAGGGGGCGCGGGATAGACGAGCAGTACTTC
>TRBJ2-2|.|.|TRBV24-1
CATSDRGLTDRFSGNTGELFF
TGTGCCACCAGTGATAGGGGCCTAACAGATAGATTCTCTGGAAACACCGGGGAGCTGTTTTTT
>TRBJ2-7|TRBD1|.|TRBV7-6
CASSVMEGQGGEQYF
TGTGCCAGCAGCGTAATGGAGGGACAGGGCGGAGAGCAGTACTTC
>TRBJ2-7|.|.|TRBV7-8
CASSLSRSSPVSYEQYF
TGTGCCAGCAGCTTATCTAGGTCTAGCCCCGTGTCCTACGAGCAGTACTTC
>TRBJ1-4|.|.|TRBV7-6
CASSLRAGDEKLFF
TGTGCCAGCAGCTTACGGGCAGGGGATGAAAAACTGTTTTTT
>TRBJ2-7|.|.|TRBV10-3
CAISGQIIPSSETQYF
TGCGCCATCAGCGGACAGATTATTCCTAGTAGCGAGACGCAGTACTTC